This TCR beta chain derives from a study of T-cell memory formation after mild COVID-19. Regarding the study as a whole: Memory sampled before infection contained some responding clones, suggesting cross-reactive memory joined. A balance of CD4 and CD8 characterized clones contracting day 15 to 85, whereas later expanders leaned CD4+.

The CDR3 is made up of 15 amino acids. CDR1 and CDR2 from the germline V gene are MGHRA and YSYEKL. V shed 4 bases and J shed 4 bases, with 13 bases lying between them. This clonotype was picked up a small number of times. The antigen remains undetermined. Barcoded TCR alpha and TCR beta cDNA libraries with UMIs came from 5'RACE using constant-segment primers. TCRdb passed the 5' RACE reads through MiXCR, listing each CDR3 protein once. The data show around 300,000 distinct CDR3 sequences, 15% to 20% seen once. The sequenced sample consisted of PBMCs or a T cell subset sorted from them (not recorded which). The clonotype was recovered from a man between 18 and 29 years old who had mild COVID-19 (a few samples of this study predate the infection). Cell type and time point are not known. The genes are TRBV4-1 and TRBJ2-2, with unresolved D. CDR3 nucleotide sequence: TGCGCCAGCAGCCCTGCGCATCAGATCACCGGGGAGCTGTTTTTT. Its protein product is CASSPAHQITGELFF.